The rows below give T cell receptor beta chains drawn from one sample of a study of brain T cells in children with intractable seizures. TCRdb's table, derived via immunoSEQ multiplex PCR, lists solely in-frame clones and lacks some. The sample has 60,000 to 85,000 clones, roughly 91% seen once; the top ten hold about 1.4%. The sequencing used peripheral blood, collected at surgery. These receptors originate from a boy in the first two years of life with tuberous sclerosis and intractable seizures. Both conserved end residues are trimmed from each CDR3.

j_call v_call cdr3_aa
TRBJ2-7 TRBV2 ANLRAETYEQY
TRBJ2-1 TRBV30 AGGLFGEQF
TRBJ2-1 TRBV7-9 ASSLAGREQF
TRBJ1-2 TRBV3-1/TRBV3-2 ASSHQGQAHGYT
TRBJ2-7 TRBV5-8 ASSLGTGVYEQY
TRBJ2-1 TRBV6-5 ASSYPGHNEQF
TRBJ2-5 TRBV3-1/TRBV3-2 ASRPPSWETQY
TRBJ2-3 TRBV11-3 ASSLGNPAGGPDTQY
TRBJ1-2 TRBV27 ASSGTGESDYT
TRBJ2-7 TRBV6-5 ASSWDRGYEQY
TRBJ1-5 TRBV18 ASSPKLHQPQH
TRBJ2-2 TRBV24-1 ATSDLPLGASSNTGELF
TRBJ2-1 TRBV11-3 ASSPRGTSNEQF
TRBJ1-1 TRBV5-5 ASSFGGNTEAF
TRBJ1-1 TRBV18 ASSPPAHSRVNTEAF
TRBJ2-5 TRBV3-1/TRBV3-2 ASSQRGGETQY
TRBJ2-1 TRBV24-1 ATSATTGLAGGNEQF
TRBJ1-5 TRBV19 ASSKVWTGVYSNQPQH
TRBJ2-4 TRBV5-4 ASSLARTGSQY
TRBJ2-3 TRBV21-1 ASSKAVLAGKETDTQY
TRBJ2-7 TRBV4-2 ASSQDFREQY
TRBJ2-1 TRBV28 ASSFWTESSYNEQF
TRBJ1-4 TRBV6-5 ASSTQGEKLF
TRBJ2-1 TRBV7-9 ASSSGLVNEQF
TRBJ2-3 TRBV5-4 ASSRSGHKSDTQY
TRBJ1-2 TRBV7-9 ASSQSTGEANYGYT
TRBJ1-2 TRBV5-4 ASSLAGGPYGYT
TRBJ2-5 TRBV20-1 SATGQETQY
TRBJ2-1 TRBV19 ASSQTGGLYNEQF
TRBJ2-2 TRBV7-9 ASSFWLAGRTGELF
TRBJ2-5 TRBV3-1/TRBV3-2 ASSQVEGFGAQETQY
TRBJ1-1 TRBV25-1 ASSGRGTEAF
TRBJ2-7 TRBV10-3 AISDAGEQY
TRBJ1-2 TRBV30 AWKSKRNYGYT
TRBJ2-7 TRBV24-1 ATISGERGPGVEQY
TRBJ1-1 TRBV5-8 ASTLTPGVNTEAF
TRBJ2-4 TRBV9 ASSVGGRNIQY
TRBJ1-2 TRBV6-5 ASSWDNYGYT
TRBJ2-3 TRBV21-1 ASSKDRRGTDTQY
TRBJ1-4 TRBV6-1 ASSESLGYGEKLF
TRBJ2-3 TRBV7-9 ASSLRLAFTDTQY
TRBJ2-1 TRBV7-9 ASSLAGGDHNEQF
TRBJ2-1 TRBV5-1 ASSRAGGGMDEQF
TRBJ1-1 TRBV3-1/TRBV3-2 ASSQVPNERTEAF